The entry below gives a single T cell receptor beta chain sequence along with its context. Some clones are missing from TCRdb's copy, which holds only in-frame ones; the method was immunoSEQ multiplex PCR. In the table there are about 160,000 clones, approximately 90% of which are singletons. The entry originates in a study of cytomegalovirus exposure and HLA in healthy donors. This clonotype was obtained from a man aged 18-30 years in good health and CMV-seronegative. The specimen sequenced was PBMCs.

The CDR3 reads CAEGQGPNTEAFF. CDR3 DNA: TGTGCCGAGGGTCAGGGGCCGAACACTGAAGCTTTCTTT. The chain is built from TRBV6-1 and TRBJ1-1; possible D gene TRBD1, 6 bases. The CDR3 covers 13 residues. The germline CDR1 and CDR2 sequences are MNHNS and SASEGT. Trimming removed 11 bases from V and 1 base from J, with 14 bases in between.